A single sample is the source of the 5 T cell receptor beta chains below, sequenced in a study of T-cell memory formation after mild COVID-19. MiXCR, applied by TCRdb to the 5' RACE reads, yields one record per CDR3 protein. The table includes roughly 170,000 distinct CDR3 sequences, approximately 17% detected once. The sample taken for sequencing was PBMCs or a T cell subset sorted from them (not recorded which). The receptors originated from a young man who had mild COVID-19 (a few samples of this study predate the infection). Cell type and time point are not known.

The DNA of the CDR3 is TGTGCCAGCAGCTTGGGGGGGCAGGCTGGCTACACCTTC. It is translated as CASSLGGQAGYTF. V is TRBV7-9 and J is TRBJ1-2; D is perhaps TRBD1 (6 bases). The CDR3 has 13 amino acids. V lost 3 bases, J lost 7 bases, and 12 bases lay in between. Per the germline V gene, CDR1 is SEHNR and CDR2 is FQNEAQ (reference sequence). The full variable domain, completed using reference TRBV7-9 and TRBJ1-2, is DTGVSQNPRHKITKRGQNVTFRCDPISEHNRLYWYRQTLGQGPEFLTYFQNEAQLEKSRLLSDRFSAERPKGSFSTLEIQRTEQGDSAMYLCASSLGGQAGYTFGSGTRLTVV.

The chain carries TRBV12-3 or TRBV12-4 and TRBJ2-3; TRBD2 matches at 9 bases. The CDR3 has 14 amino acids. V trimming: 2 bases; J trimming: 6 bases; junction bases outside the gene matches: 3. The chain's CDR3 is CASSLPSGEDTQYF. The CDR3 nucleotides read TGTGCCAGCAGTTTACCTAGCGGGGAGGATACGCAGTATTTT.

This clonotype was detected ten times or more. This chain uses TRBV5-6 with TRBJ2-1; 7 bases map to TRBD2. The trim removed 2 bases at V and 4 bases at J, leaving 3 bases unmatched. The CDR3 totals 14 residues. Germline V gives CDR1 SGHDT, CDR2 YYEEEE. CDR3 protein: CASSFRGGYNEQFF. The DNA of the CDR3 is TGTGCCAGCAGCTTTCGCGGGGGATACAATGAGCAGTTCTTC.

This clonotype was recorded once. A much larger clone lies a single base off, so this may be a read error. This sequence joins TRBV5-1 and TRBJ2-1; the D gene is possibly TRBD2 (5 bases). Germline V gene lookup returns CDR1 SGHRS and CDR2 YFSETQ. The CDR3 is 15 residues long. CDR3: CASSLVGSGKGEKFF. CDR3 bases: TGCGCCAGCAGCTTGGTAGGATCGGGGAAGGGTGAGAAGTTCTTC.

The chain is built from TRBV4-3 and TRBJ2-3; 9 nucleotides match TRBD2. CDR3 length equals 15 residues. J gave up 4 bases and V 2 bases, and 4 bases lay outside the gene matches. Per germline, CDR1 LGHNA and CDR2 YSLEER. The CDR3 sequence is CASSQRAGGADTQYF. In DNA form, the CDR3 reads TGCGCCAGCAGCCAACGAGCGGGGGGTGCAGATACGCAGTATTTT.